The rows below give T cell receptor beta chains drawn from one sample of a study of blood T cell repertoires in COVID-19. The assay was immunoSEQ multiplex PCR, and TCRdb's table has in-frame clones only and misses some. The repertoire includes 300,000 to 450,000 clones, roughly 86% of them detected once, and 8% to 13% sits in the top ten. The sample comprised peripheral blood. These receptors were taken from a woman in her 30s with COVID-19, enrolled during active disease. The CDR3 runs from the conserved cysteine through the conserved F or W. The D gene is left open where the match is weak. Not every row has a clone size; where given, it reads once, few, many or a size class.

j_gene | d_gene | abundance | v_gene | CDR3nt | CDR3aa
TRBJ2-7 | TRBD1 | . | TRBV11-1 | TGTGCCAGCAGCATATGGACAGGGCGAGAGCAGTACTTC | CASSIWTGREQYF
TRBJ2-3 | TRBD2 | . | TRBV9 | TGTGCCAGCAGCGTAGGAGGGAGGGGTACAGATACGCAGTATTTT | CASSVGGRGTDTQYF
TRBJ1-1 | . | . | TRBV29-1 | TGCAGCGTTGAAGTCCGACAGAACACTGAAGCTTTCTTT | CSVEVRQNTEAFF
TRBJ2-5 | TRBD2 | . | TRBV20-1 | TGCAGTGCTAGTGTTAGCGGGAGTGAGACCCAGTACTTC | CSASVSGSETQYF
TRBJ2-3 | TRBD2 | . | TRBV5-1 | TGCGCCAGCAGCCCGGGACTAGCGGGAGCCCAGGATACGCAGTATTTT | CASSPGLAGAQDTQYF
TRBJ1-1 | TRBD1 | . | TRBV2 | TGTGCCAGCAGTCCAGGGGGCACTGAAGCTTTCTTT | CASSPGGTEAFF
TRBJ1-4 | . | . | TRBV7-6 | TGTGCCAGCAGCTCCCTATCGGATCGCGGCCTTAATGAAAAACTGTTTTTT | CASSSLSDRGLNEKLFF
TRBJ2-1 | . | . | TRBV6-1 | TGTGCCAGCAGTGCCGGGAGCTCGAGCTCCTACAATGAGCAGTTCTTC | CASSAGSSSSYNEQFF
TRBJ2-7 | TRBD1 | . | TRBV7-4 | TGTGCCAGCAGCTCGTCCCGGGACAGGGACCGCACCTACGAGCAGTACTTC | CASSSSRDRDRTYEQYF
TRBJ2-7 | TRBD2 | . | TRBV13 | TGTGCCAGCAGCTTAGAGAGTCAGCGGGCGGGAGTTGGGTACGAGCAGTACTTC | CASSLESQRAGVGYEQYF
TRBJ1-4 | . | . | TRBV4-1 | TGCGCCAGCAGCCGAAGAGGCGGGGGGATTAATGAAAAACTGTTTTTT | CASSRRGGGINEKLFF
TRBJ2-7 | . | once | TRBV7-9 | TGTGCCAGCAGCTTAGTCGGGTACGAGCAGTACTTC | CASSLVGYEQYF
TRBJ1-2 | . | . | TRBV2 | TGTGCCAGCAGGCACCGGGACACCACTAACTATGGCTACACCTTC | CASRHRDTTNYGYTF
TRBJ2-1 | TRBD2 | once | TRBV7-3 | TGTGCCAGCAGCTCCGGACTAGCGGGCCTAAGCGGGGAGCAGTTCTTC | CASSSGLAGLSGEQFF
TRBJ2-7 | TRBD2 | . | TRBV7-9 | TGTGCCAGCAGCTCAGTAGCGGGAGTGCTGTACGAGCAGTACTTC | CASSSVAGVLYEQYF
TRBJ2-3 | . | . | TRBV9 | TGTGCCAGCAGCATGTCGGGACACTTCACAGATACGCAGTATTTT | CASSMSGHFTDTQYF
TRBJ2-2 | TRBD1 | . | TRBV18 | TGTGCCAGCTCACCCGGGACAGTGGGCACCGGGGAGCTGTTTTTT | CASSPGTVGTGELFF
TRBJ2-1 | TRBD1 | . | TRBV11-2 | TGTGCCAGCAGCTCCGGGCAGGGGGCTAACAATGAGCAGTTCTTC | CASSSGQGANNEQFF
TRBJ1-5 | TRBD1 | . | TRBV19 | TGTGCCAGTACCACCGGGACAGGGGGTTATGGCAATCAGCCCCAGCATTTT | CASTTGTGGYGNQPQHF
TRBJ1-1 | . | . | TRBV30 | TGTGCCTGGAGACTGCAAGGGGGCACTGAAGCTTTCTTT | CAWRLQGGTEAFF
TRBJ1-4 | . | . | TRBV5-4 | TGTGCCAGCAGCCCTCTTAATGAAAAACTGTTTTTT | CASSPLNEKLFF
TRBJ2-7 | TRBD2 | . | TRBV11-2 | TGTGCCAGCAGCTCCCGACCTAGCGGGACCGAGCAGTACTTC | CASSSRPSGTEQYF
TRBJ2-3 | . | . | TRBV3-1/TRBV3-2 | TGTGCCAGCATCGGGCGGGTCCCTACGAGGCAGTATTTT | CASIGRVPTRQYF
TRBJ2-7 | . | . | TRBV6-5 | TGTGCCAGCAGTTCAGTTCGACAGGGGAGGGCCTACGAGCAGTACTTC | CASSSVRQGRAYEQYF
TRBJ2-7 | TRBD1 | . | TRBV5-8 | TGTGCCAGCAGCTTGGGTCCCGGGACAGGGACCTACGAGCAGTACTTC | CASSLGPGTGTYEQYF
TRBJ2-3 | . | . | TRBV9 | TGTGCCAGCAGCGTCCTCAGGGGAGATACGCAGTATTTT | CASSVLRGDTQYF
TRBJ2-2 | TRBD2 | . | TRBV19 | TGTGCCAGTAGTTCTGAGCGGGAGAGGGACACCGGGGAGCTGTTTTTT | CASSSERERDTGELFF
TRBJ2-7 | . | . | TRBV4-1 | TGCGCCAGCAGCCAAGCCCCCGGGAGAAACTACGAGCAGTACTTC | CASSQAPGRNYEQYF
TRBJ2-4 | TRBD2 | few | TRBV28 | TGTGCCAGCAGCCGCGCTAGCGGGAGTTACATTCAGTACTTC | CASSRASGSYIQYF
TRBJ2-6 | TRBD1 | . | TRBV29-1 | TGCAGCGTCTTACAGGGGGCAGATGCTGGGGCCAACGTCCTGACTTTC | CSVLQGADAGANVLTF
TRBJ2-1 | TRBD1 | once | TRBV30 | TGTGCCTGGAAGGGGACAGGGGATGAGCAGTTCTTC | CAWKGTGDEQFF
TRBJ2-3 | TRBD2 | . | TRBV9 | TGTGCCAGCAGCAGTGGGCCTAGCGGGGCTCGCACAGATACGCAGTATTTT | CASSSGPSGARTDTQYF
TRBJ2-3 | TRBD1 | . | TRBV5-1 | TGCGCCAGCAGCTGGGACAGGGATGGCACAGATACGCAGTATTTT | CASSWDRDGTDTQYF
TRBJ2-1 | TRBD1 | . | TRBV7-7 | TGTGCTAGCAGCTCCGGGACAGGGGCGTATGAGCAGTTCTTC | CASSSGTGAYEQFF
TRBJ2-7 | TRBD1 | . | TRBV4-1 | TGCGCCAGCAGCCAAGTTGTGACAGGGGCCTACGAGCAGTACTTC | CASSQVVTGAYEQYF
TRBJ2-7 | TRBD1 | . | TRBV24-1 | TGTGCCACCAGTGACCGCCGACAGGGGAGCAACGAGCAGTACTTC | CATSDRRQGSNEQYF
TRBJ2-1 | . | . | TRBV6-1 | TGTGCCAGCAGTGAAGGTAGCGGAGGCTACAATGAGCAGTTCTTC | CASSEGSGGYNEQFF
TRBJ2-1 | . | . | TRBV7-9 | TGTGCCAGCAGCTACGGACTGTCCGGCTACAATGAGCAGTTCTTC | CASSYGLSGYNEQFF
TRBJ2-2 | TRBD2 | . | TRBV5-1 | TGCGCCAGCAGCAGGACTAGCGGGGGCACCGGGGAGCTGTTTTTT | CASSRTSGGTGELFF
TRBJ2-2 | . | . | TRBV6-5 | TGTGCCAGCATCGACAGGACGAACACCGGGGAGCTGTTTTTT | CASIDRTNTGELFF
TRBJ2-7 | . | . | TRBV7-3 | TGTGCCAGCAGCCCCACCCAGGGACATTCGATTGAGCAGTACTTC | CASSPTQGHSIEQYF
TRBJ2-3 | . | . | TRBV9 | TGTGCCAGCAGCGTACATGCCGCACACGCCGGGACTGCTAGCACAGATACGCAGTATTTT | CASSVHAAHAGTASTDTQYF
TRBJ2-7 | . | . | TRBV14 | TGTGCCAGCAGCCAAGCCCCGGTCCCCTACGAGCAGTACTTC | CASSQAPVPYEQYF
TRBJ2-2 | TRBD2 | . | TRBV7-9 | TGTGCCAGCAGCGCCACTTTCGCGGGAGGGAACACCGGGGAGCTGTTTTTT | CASSATFAGGNTGELFF
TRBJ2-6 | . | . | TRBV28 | TGTGCCAGCAGCACACAGGGCTCTGGGGCCAACGTCCTGACTTTC | CASSTQGSGANVLTF
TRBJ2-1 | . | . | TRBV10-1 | TGCGCCAGCAGTGAGTCGACTCCCTCGGCCGCGCAGTTCTTC | CASSESTPSAAQFF
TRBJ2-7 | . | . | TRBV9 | TGTGCCAGCAGCGTAACCGGGAGCTCCTACGAGCAGTACTTC | CASSVTGSSYEQYF
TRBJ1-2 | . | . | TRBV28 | TGTGCCAGCAGCCCAGCGGCAGGGGCCCCTTATGGCTACACCTTC | CASSPAAGAPYGYTF
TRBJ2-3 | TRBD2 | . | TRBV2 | TGTGCCAGCGGGGGGGTAGCGGTAACAGATACGCAGTATTTT | CASGGVAVTDTQYF
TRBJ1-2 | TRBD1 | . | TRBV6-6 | TGTGCCAGCAGCCCGGACAGGGGTTCCTATGGCTACACCTTC | CASSPDRGSYGYTF
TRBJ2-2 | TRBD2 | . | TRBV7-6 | TGTGCCAGCAGCTTAAGGGGTACGACTAGCGCGAACACCGGGGAGCTGTTTTTT | CASSLRGTTSANTGELFF
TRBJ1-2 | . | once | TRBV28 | TGTGCCAGCCAAAATAACTATGGCTACACCTTC | CASQNNYGYTF
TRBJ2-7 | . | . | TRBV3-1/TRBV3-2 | TGTGCCAGCAGCCAAGGTACACGTACCTACGAGCAGTACTTC | CASSQGTRTYEQYF
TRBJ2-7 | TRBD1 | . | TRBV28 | TGTGCCAGCAGTCCTGGGACAGCCTCCTACGAGCAGTACTTC | CASSPGTASYEQYF